These 22 T cell receptor beta chains were all obtained from the same sample, sequenced in a study of shared clonotypes between healthy human individuals. Assay used: immunoSEQ multiplex PCR; TCRdb lists only in-frame clones, some missing. The sample contains some 1.5 million clones, around 98% of which appear only once. Sequenced sample: naive CD4+ T cells sorted from blood. The subset: CD45RA+ positively selected. These receptors all stem from a young man in good health.

This chain connects TRBV27 to TRBJ2-5; 9 bases align to TRBD1. The CDR3 length is 14 residues. V lost 6 bases and J lost 2; bases outside the gene matches: 4. Looked up from germline, CDR1 is MNHEY and CDR2 is SMNVEV (reference sequence). CDR3 DNA: TGTGCCAGCAGAACGACAGGGGGTCAAGAGACCCAGTACTTC. Its translation: CASRTTGGQETQYF.

This rearrangement joins TRBV7-2 to TRBJ2-5; a possible D gene is TRBD2 (5 bases). CDR3 size: 13 residues. Germline values: CDR1 SGHTA, CDR2 FQGNSA. V lost 5 bases to trimming and J lost 5 bases, with 12 bases between them. The CDR3 is CASSPRVGETQYF. CDR3 sequence (DNA): TGTGCCAGCAGCCCGAGGGTTGGGGAGACCCAGTACTTC.

The CDR3: CASCPRAEKLFF. CDR3 nucleotides: TGTGCCTCCTGCCCAAGGGCTGAAAAACTGTTTTTT. The chain links TRBV28 to TRBJ1-4; no clear D gene. The ends were cut back, 11 bases at V and 7 bases at J, with 14 bases in the middle. Germline V gene sequence: CDR1 MDHEN, CDR2 SYDVKM. The CDR3 has 12 amino acids.

This chain uses TRBV6-6 with TRBJ2-1, with D perhaps matching TRBD2 (6 bases). The CDR3 contains 13 residues. The germline V and J ends were trimmed by 2 bases and 6 bases, with 8 bases remaining between them. The germline gives CDR1 MNHNY, CDR2 SVGAGI (reference sequence). The CDR3 bases are TGTGCCAGCAGTTACGGGACTTTCAATGAGCAGTTCTTC. This translates into CASSYGTFNEQFF.

J is TRBJ1-5 and V is TRBV19; a possible D gene is TRBD1 (6 bases). V was shortened by 6 bases and J by 1 base, with 10 bases between the two germline ends. Germline V gene data show CDR1 as LNHDA and CDR2 as SQIVND (reference sequence). The CDR3 extends over 14 amino acids. The CDR3: CASSEQGSNQPQHF. The CDR3, as DNA: TGTGCCAGTAGCGAACAGGGCAGCAATCAGCCCCAGCATTTT.

This clone was found once. The chain combines TRBV6-5 with TRBJ2-7; D is uncertain. The V gene lost 5 bases and the J gene lost 0 bases, with 14 bases spanning the gap. CDR1 MNHEY and CDR2 SVGAGI come from the germline V gene. The CDR3 has 15 residues. DNA for the CDR3: TGTGCCAGCAGTCGTTCGCTCGCGGTCTCCTACGAGCAGTACTTC. Translation gives CASSRSLAVSYEQYF.

The chain links TRBV18 to TRBJ2-7; the match to TRBD1 covers 8 bases. The V gene's germline CDR1 is KGHSH and CDR2 LQKENI. This CDR3 region has 16 residues. V was pared by 3 bases and J by 4 bases, with 11 bases of the junction left unmatched. CDR3 nucleotides: TGTGCCAGCTCACCTCGTTACCAGGGACAGGAGTACGAGCAGTACTTC. Translation gives CASSPRYQGQEYEQYF.

CDR3 residues: CAISDSKSTYEQYF. The CDR3 DNA reads as TGTGCCATCAGTGACTCAAAAAGCACCTACGAGCAGTACTTC. The chain uses TRBV10-3 and TRBJ2-7; D call uncertain. This CDR3 is 14 amino acids long. From germline, CDR1 is ENHRY and CDR2 SYGVKD. Deletions cut 3 bases from V and 2 bases from J, with 11 bases between.

The chain links TRBV4-3 to TRBJ2-1; 11 positions match TRBD2. The CDR3 extends over 17 amino acids. CDR1 and CDR2 (germline): LGHNA, YSLEER. The J segment lost 2 bases and the V segment lost 0 bases, leaving 3 bases of the junction unmatched. The CDR3 nucleotides read TGCGCCAGCAGCCAAGATTTAGCGGGAGGGCCCTACAATGAGCAGTTCTTC. Protein product: CASSQDLAGGPYNEQFF.

The chain combines TRBV19 with TRBJ1-5; TRBD1 might be the D (5 bases). V lost 10 bases to trimming and J lost 1 base, with 8 bases between them. Germline V gives CDR1 LNHDA, CDR2 SQIVND (reference sequence). The CDR3 extends over 12 amino acids. CDR3 nucleotide sequence: TGTGCCATGGGGGGGAGCAATCAGCCCCAGCATTTT. Translation gives CAMGGSNQPQHF. Filled out from reference TRBV19 and TRBJ1-5, the complete variable domain reads DGGITQSPKYLFRKEGQNVTLSCEQNLNHDAMYWYRQDPGQGLRLIYYSQIVNDFQKGDIAEGYSVSREKKESFPLTVTSAQKNPTAFYLCAMGGSNQPQHFGDGTRLSIL.

The chain recombines TRBV7-2 with TRBJ1-1, with D possibly matching TRBD1 (6 bases). Germline values: CDR1 SGHTA, CDR2 FQGNSA. This CDR3 region has 18 residues. Trimming removed 2 bases from V and 1 base from J, with 20 bases in between. CDR3 in amino acids: CASSLLGGVVNRNTEAFF. CDR3 bases: TGTGCCAGCAGCTTACTTGGGGGCGTAGTTAACCGGAACACTGAAGCTTTCTTT.

The chain links TRBV7-2 to TRBJ2-3; 7 bases are shared with TRBD1. CDR3 length: 14 residues. J gave up 6 bases and V 0 bases, and 3 bases lay outside the gene matches. CDR1 is SGHTA, CDR2 FQGNSA, per germline. CDR3 sequence reads: CASSLALGQDTQYF. CDR3 sequence (DNA): TGTGCCAGCAGCTTAGCGCTGGGACAGGATACGCAGTATTTT.

The V call is TRBV11-3, the J call TRBJ1-1; D uncertain. The V end was cut by 5 bases, the J end by 4 bases, with 11 bases between. Germline V gene data show CDR1 as SGHNT and CDR2 as YENEEA. The CDR3 covers 13 residues. CDR3 protein: CASSHSRGTEAFF. As DNA, the CDR3 is TGTGCCAGCAGCCATAGCCGGGGCACTGAAGCTTTCTTT.

This chain uses TRBV2 with TRBJ2-5, with D perhaps matching TRBD2 (5 bases). CDR3 size: 14 residues. CDR1 is SNHLY and CDR2 is FYNNEI in the germline V gene. The V end was cut by 7 bases, the J end by 2 bases, with 14 bases between. The CDR3, as DNA: TGTGCCAGCACCCAGAACCGGGGACAAGAGACCCAGTACTTC. Its protein is CASTQNRGQETQYF.

J is TRBJ2-7 and V is TRBV5-6, with D tentatively TRBD2 (6 bases). V was trimmed by 0 bases and J by 2 bases, leaving 15 bases between them. The CDR3 loop spans 16 amino acids. Germline V CDR1 and CDR2: SGHDT, YYEEEE. CDR3 DNA: TGTGCCAGCAGCTTGGCCGGGGGAGGTAGTACCTACGAGCAGTACTTC. Amino acids: CASSLAGGGSTYEQYF.

A word on this clone: The sample holds other DNA sequences that translate to the same CDR3. This chain links TRBV9 with TRBJ1-1, with D perhaps TRBD1 (5 bases). V was cut by 2 bases and J by 1 base, with 9 bases left in between. The CDR3 totals 14 residues. Germline lookup yields CDR1 SGDLS and CDR2 YYNGEE. This CDR3 is CASSVGGQNTEAFF. CDR3 nucleotides: TGTGCCAGCAGCGTCGGTGGACAGAACACTGAAGCTTTCTTT. The whole variable domain, filled in from reference TRBV9 and TRBJ1-1, reads DSGVTQTPKHLITATGQRVTLRCSPRSGDLSVYWYQQSLDQGLQFLIQYYNGEERAKGNILERFSAQQFPDLHSELNLSSLELGDSALYFCASSVGGQNTEAFFGQGTRLTVV.

The gene calls are TRBV18 and TRBJ2-3; D possibly corresponds to TRBD2 (5 bases). The CDR3 length is 15 residues. Deletions cut 4 bases from V and 2 bases from J, with 13 bases between. Germline V gene data show CDR1 as KGHSH and CDR2 as LQKENI. In DNA form, the CDR3 reads TGTGCCAGCTCACTGGACTGGGGTAACACAGATACGCAGTATTTT. Translated, it gives CASSLDWGNTDTQYF.

This chain uses TRBV11-3 with TRBJ2-7; no clear D gene. Trimming stripped 2 bases from V and 6 bases from J, with 11 bases between. Germline V gene data show CDR1 as SGHNT and CDR2 as YENEEA. CDR3 length equals 13 residues. CDR3 protein: CASSLNLQAEQYF. CDR3 DNA sequence: TGTGCCAGCAGCTTAAACCTCCAGGCCGAGCAGTACTTC.

V and J are TRBV6-1 and TRBJ2-7; D is perhaps TRBD2 (5 bases). CDR1 MNHNS and CDR2 SASEGT come from the germline V gene. The CDR3 is made up of 13 amino acids. The V and J ends lost 8 bases and 5 bases respectively, with 16 bases between them. CDR3 bases: TGTGCCAGCGTTCGTGAGGGAATTGACGAGCAGTACTTC. Residues: CASVREGIDEQYF.

Turning to this clone: Different DNA sequences within this sample yield the same CDR3. The genes are TRBV9 and TRBJ2-2; 10 nucleotides align to TRBD2. CDR3 size: 14 residues. The V gene end was trimmed by 7 bases and the J gene end by 1 base; junction bases not matched to a gene: 1. Germline V gene lookup returns CDR1 SGDLS and CDR2 YYNGEE. In nucleotides, the CDR3 is TGTGCCAGCCGGACTAGCGGGAACACCGGGGAGCTGTTTTTT. Amino acid sequence: CASRTSGNTGELFF.

This clone appeared a single time. The rearrangement joins TRBV29-1 to TRBJ1-2; TRBD1 matches at 9 bases. The CDR3 totals 14 residues. Losses at the gene ends were 2 bases for V and 4 bases for J; bases not matched to a gene: 5. From germline, CDR1 is SQVTM and CDR2 ANQGSEA. Written as DNA, the CDR3 is TGCAGCGTTGAACCGGACAGGGGATTCTATGGCTACACCTTC. It translates to CSVEPDRGFYGYTF.

The rearrangement uses TRBV29-1 and TRBJ2-5, with D possibly matching TRBD2 (5 bases). Germline CDR1 SQVTM, CDR2 ANQGSEA. The length of the CDR3 is 12 residues. Deletions cut 2 bases from V and 3 bases from J, with 7 bases between. CDR3 nucleotide sequence: TGCAGCGTTGAAACCGGGGAAGAGACCCAGTACTTC. Protein: CSVETGEETQYF.